A selection of T cell receptor beta chains follows, all from one sample in a study of T cell responses to AZD1222 COVID-19 vaccine. The repertoire was sequenced with immunoSEQ multiplex PCR; TCRdb's copy has only in-frame clones and lacks some. The data show 70,000 to 90,000 clones, 75% to 90% seen once. Sample: peripheral blood, taken on day 0 of AZD1222 vaccination. The receptors derive from an adult in good health. Both conserved end residues are part of each CDR3. Each record gives: D gene, V gene, J gene, clone size, CDR3 DNA, CDR3 protein. The D gene is left open where the match is weak. Clone size, where shown, is once, few, many, or a class for clones that have expanded.

D: NA
V: TRBV2
J: TRBJ1-1
size: NA
DNA: TGTGCCAGCACAAGGACAGAGAACACTGAAGCTTTCTTT
CDR3: CASTRTENTEAFF

D: NA
V: TRBV25-1
J: TRBJ1-2
size: NA
DNA: TGTGCCAGCAGTTGGGTTTCTGCCTCAAAGGGCGGCTACACCTTC
CDR3: CASSWVSASKGGYTF

D: NA
V: TRBV7-9
J: TRBJ1-2
size: NA
DNA: TGTGCCAGCAGCTTCGATGCTGGGAACTATGGCTACACCTTC
CDR3: CASSFDAGNYGYTF

D: NA
V: TRBV3-1/TRBV3-2
J: TRBJ2-7
size: NA
DNA: TGTGCCAGCGCCTTTGGGGTCTACGAGCAGTACTTC
CDR3: CASAFGVYEQYF

D: NA
V: TRBV13
J: TRBJ1-5
size: NA
DNA: TGTGCCACGCGAAAGGGGCAGGGGAGCAATCAGCCCCAGCATTTT
CDR3: CATRKGQGSNQPQHF

D: NA
V: TRBV5-1
J: TRBJ2-3
size: NA
DNA: TGCGCCAGCCAACCGACTAGTCGCACAGATACGCAGTATTTT
CDR3: CASQPTSRTDTQYF

D: TRBD2
V: TRBV7-2
J: TRBJ2-7
size: NA
DNA: TGTGCCAGCAGTAAACTCCCGGGACTAGCTTTTTACGAGCAGTACTTC
CDR3: CASSKLPGLAFYEQYF

D: TRBD2
V: TRBV4-1
J: TRBJ2-7
size: NA
DNA: TGCGCCAGCAGCCAACCGGGACTAGCGGGAGGAGATGGAAACGAGCAGTACTTC
CDR3: CASSQPGLAGGDGNEQYF

D: NA
V: TRBV20-1
J: TRBJ2-1
size: NA
DNA: TGCAGTGCTAGATACGGAGGTGAGCAGTTCTTC
CDR3: CSARYGGEQFF

D: NA
V: TRBV19
J: TRBJ1-1
size: few
DNA: TGTGCCAGTAGAGACACGGGGTGGACTGAAGCTTTCTTT
CDR3: CASRDTGWTEAFF

D: TRBD2
V: TRBV27
J: TRBJ2-7
size: NA
DNA: TGTGCCAGCAGCCCTGAACAAACCTGGCTAGCGGCGTCCTACGAGCAGTACTTC
CDR3: CASSPEQTWLAASYEQYF

D: NA
V: TRBV7-2
J: TRBJ1-2
size: NA
DNA: TGTGCCAGCAGCTTAGGTTTGACGCCCGCCCTAGACTATGGCTACACCTTC
CDR3: CASSLGLTPALDYGYTF

D: NA
V: TRBV7-2
J: TRBJ1-1
size: NA
DNA: TGTGCCAGCAGCTTAGGCAGGGGCGCAGGGAACACTGAAGCTTTCTTT
CDR3: CASSLGRGAGNTEAFF

D: NA
V: TRBV18
J: TRBJ2-1
size: NA
DNA: TGTGCCAGCTCCGAGCACCAACGGGACTCCGAGTTCTTC
CDR3: CASSEHQRDSEFF

D: TRBD2
V: TRBV6-2/TRBV6-3
J: TRBJ2-1
size: once
DNA: TGTGCCAGCAGTTACTTTGCGGGGGATCTATACAATGAGCAGTTCTTC
CDR3: CASSYFAGDLYNEQFF

D: NA
V: TRBV28
J: TRBJ1-6
size: NA
DNA: TGTGCCAGCAGGGGCCGGACAGACCACCATAATTCACCCCTCCACTTT
CDR3: CASRGRTDHHNSPLHF

D: TRBD2
V: TRBV11-2
J: TRBJ2-5
size: NA
DNA: TGTGCCAGCAGCTTAGGCGCGGGAGGAGGAGAGACCCAGTACTTC
CDR3: CASSLGAGGGETQYF

D: TRBD1
V: TRBV3-1/TRBV3-2
J: TRBJ1-5
size: NA
DNA: TGTGCCAGCAGTCGAGGACAGGGGGAGCCCCAGCATTTT
CDR3: CASSRGQGEPQHF

D: NA
V: TRBV5-6
J: TRBJ1-5
size: NA
DNA: TGTGCCAGCAGCTTGGGCCTCCAGGGCAATCAGCCCCAGCATTTT
CDR3: CASSLGLQGNQPQHF

D: TRBD1
V: TRBV7-3
J: TRBJ2-1
size: NA
DNA: TGTGCCAGCAGCCCATCGGCCGGGACAGGGGGCAATGAGCAGTTCTTC
CDR3: CASSPSAGTGGNEQFF

D: NA
V: TRBV7-2
J: TRBJ2-3
size: once
DNA: TGTGCCAGCAGCCTACTAGGAGATACGCAGTATTTT
CDR3: CASSLLGDTQYF